This note documents a single TCR beta chain sequence. The data belong to a study of blood T cell repertoires in COVID-19. Profiling relied on immunoSEQ multiplex PCR, and the TCRdb table lists in-frame clones only, not all of them. This table has over 140,000 clones, about 75% appearing once. Two consecutive negative NP/OP PCR tests, clearance, or resolved symptoms defined Cohort 3 recovery. The germline V gene encodes CDR1 MNHEY and CDR2 SMNVEV (reference sequence). Trimming shortened V by 6 bases and J by 4 bases, and 13 bases separated the two germline ends. CDR3 size: 14 residues. This receptor was taken from a woman aged 45-60 years who had recovered from COVID-19. What was sequenced was PBMCs or T cells enriched from blood (not recorded which). The chain has TRBV27 and TRBJ1-5, with D unclear. The CDR3 loop is CASRYSDTNQPQHF. Written as DNA, the CDR3 is TGTGCCAGCAGATACTCAGACACGAATCAGCCCCAGCATTTT.